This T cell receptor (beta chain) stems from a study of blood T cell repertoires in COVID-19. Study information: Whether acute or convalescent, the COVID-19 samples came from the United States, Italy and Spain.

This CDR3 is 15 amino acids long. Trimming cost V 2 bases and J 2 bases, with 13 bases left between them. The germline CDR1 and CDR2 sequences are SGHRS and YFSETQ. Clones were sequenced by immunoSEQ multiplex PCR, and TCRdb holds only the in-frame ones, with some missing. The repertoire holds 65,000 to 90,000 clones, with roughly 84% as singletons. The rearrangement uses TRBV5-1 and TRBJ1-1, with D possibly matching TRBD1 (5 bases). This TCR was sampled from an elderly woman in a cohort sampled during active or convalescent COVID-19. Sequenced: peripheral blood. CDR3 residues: CASSLVAGENTEAFF. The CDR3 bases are TGCGCCAGCAGCTTAGTTGCGGGGGAAAACACTGAAGCTTTCTTT.